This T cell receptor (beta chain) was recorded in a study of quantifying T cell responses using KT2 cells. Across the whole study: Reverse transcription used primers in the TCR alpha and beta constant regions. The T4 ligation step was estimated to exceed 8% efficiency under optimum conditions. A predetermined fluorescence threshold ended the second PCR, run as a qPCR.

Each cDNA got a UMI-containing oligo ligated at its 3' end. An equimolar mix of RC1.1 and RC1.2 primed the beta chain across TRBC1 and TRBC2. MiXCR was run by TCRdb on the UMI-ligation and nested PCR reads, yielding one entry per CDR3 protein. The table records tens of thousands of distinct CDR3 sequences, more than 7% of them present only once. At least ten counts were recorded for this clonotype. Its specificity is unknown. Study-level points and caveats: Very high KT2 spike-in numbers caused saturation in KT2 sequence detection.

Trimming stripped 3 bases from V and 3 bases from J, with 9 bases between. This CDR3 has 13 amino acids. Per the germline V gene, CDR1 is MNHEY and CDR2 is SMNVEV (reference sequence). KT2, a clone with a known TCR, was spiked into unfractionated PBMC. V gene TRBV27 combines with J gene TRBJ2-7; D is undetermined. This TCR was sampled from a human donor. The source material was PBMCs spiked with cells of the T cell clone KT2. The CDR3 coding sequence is TGTGCCAGCAGTTTCGGTACCGGCTACGAGCAGTACTTC. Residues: CASSFGTGYEQYF.